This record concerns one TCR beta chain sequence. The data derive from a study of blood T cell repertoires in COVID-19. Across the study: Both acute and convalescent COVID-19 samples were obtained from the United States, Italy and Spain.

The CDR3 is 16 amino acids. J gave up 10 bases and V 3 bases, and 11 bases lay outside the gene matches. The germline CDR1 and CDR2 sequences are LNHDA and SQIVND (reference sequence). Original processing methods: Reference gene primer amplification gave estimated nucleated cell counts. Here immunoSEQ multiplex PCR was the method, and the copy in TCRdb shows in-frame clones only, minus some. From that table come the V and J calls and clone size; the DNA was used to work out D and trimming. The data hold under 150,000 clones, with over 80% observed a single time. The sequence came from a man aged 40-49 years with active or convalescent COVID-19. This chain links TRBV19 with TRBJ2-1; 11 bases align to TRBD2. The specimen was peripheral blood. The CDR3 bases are TGTGCCAGTAGTATTAGCCTAGCGGGGGGCCGGGGAGAGCAGTTCTTC. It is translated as CASSISLAGGRGEQFF.